Shown below are 15 T cell receptor beta chains from a single sample sequenced in a study of OX40 agonist ivuxolimab in advanced cancers. Clones were sequenced by immunoSEQ multiplex PCR, and TCRdb holds only the in-frame ones, with some missing. Of about 130,000 clones in the sample, 90% were seen once. The sample here was CD4+ or CD8+ T cells sorted from blood, taken in a trial of the OX40 agonist ivuxolimab. These TCRs come from an adult with an advanced solid tumor such as melanoma, head and neck, liver or kidney cancer.

This clone has more than one count but fewer than ten. V usage is TRBV27 and J usage is TRBJ1-5, with a possible D match to TRBD1 (6 bases). This CDR3 region has 15 residues. V was shortened by 6 bases and J by 6 bases, with 18 bases between the two germline ends. The germline CDR1 and CDR2 sequences are MNHEY and SMNVEV (reference sequence). The CDR3: CASSRDMLQGQPQHF. The CDR3 DNA reads as TGTGCCAGCAGCCGGGACATGCTCCAGGGTCAGCCCCAGCATTTT.

The rearrangement joins TRBV18 to TRBJ2-2; D possibly matches TRBD1 or TRBD2 (5 bases each). The V end lost 6 bases, the J end lost 0 bases, and 11 bases lay between the germline ends. The CDR3 has 15 amino acids. Germline CDR1 and CDR2: KGHSH and LQKENI. The CDR3 nucleotides read TGTGCCAGCTCTCCCGGGACGACGAACACCGGGGAGCTGTTTTTT. Amino acids: CASSPGTTNTGELFF. Full variable domain (missing parts from reference TRBV18 and TRBJ2-2): NAGVMQNPRHLVRRRGQEARLRCSPMKGHSHVYWYRQLPEEGLKFMVYLQKENIIDESGMPKERFSAEFPKEGPSILRIQQVVRGDSAAYFCASSPGTTNTGELFFGEGSRLTVL.

The chain couples TRBV12-5 to TRBJ1-4; 7 bases are a match to TRBD1. CDR1 is LGHNT, CDR2 FRNRAP, per germline. The CDR3 is made up of 14 amino acids. V lost 5 bases and J lost 8; bases outside the gene matches: 8. The CDR3: CASGARSGGEKLFF. The CDR3 DNA follows: TGTGCTAGTGGTGCCCGGTCAGGGGGGGAAAAACTGTTTTTT. Complete variable domain (other parts from reference TRBV12-5 and TRBJ1-4): DARVTQTPRHKVTEMGQEVTMRCQPILGHNTVFWYRQTMMQGLELLAYFRNRAPLDDSGMPKDRFSAEMPDATLATLKIQPSEPRDSAVYFCASGARSGGEKLFFGSGTQLSVL.

The V and J genes are TRBV27 and TRBJ2-5, with TRBD2 as a possible D gene (5 bases). V gave up 5 bases and J gave up 0 bases, with 10 bases separating them. The germline gives CDR1 MNHEY, CDR2 SMNVEV (reference sequence). The CDR3 covers 14 residues. The CDR3 region has the DNA TGTGCCAGCAGTCGGGGAACTTACCAAGAGACCCAGTACTTC. Translated: CASSRGTYQETQYF.

The chain couples TRBV10-3 to TRBJ2-1, with TRBD2 identical over 10 bases. This CDR3 region has 14 residues. Germline lookup yields CDR1 ENHRY and CDR2 SYGVKD. Germline trimming cut 5 bases from V and 7 bases from J; bases unmatched to any gene: 5. The CDR3 here is CAISSGRARNEQFF. For the CDR3, the DNA is TGTGCCATCAGTAGCGGGAGGGCCCGGAATGAGCAGTTCTTC.

The chain links TRBV28 to TRBJ1-2; D is possibly TRBD1 (5 bases). Between the trimmed V and J ends, which lost 6 bases and 6 bases, there was a span of 14 bases. Germline assignment: CDR1 MDHEN and CDR2 SYDVKM. This CDR3 is built from 13 residues. CDR3 protein: CASRAPGGDGYTF. The CDR3 DNA sequence: TGTGCCAGCAGGGCCCCGGGAGGGGATGGCTACACCTTC.

This chain links TRBV11-2 with TRBJ1-5; the D is unclear. The CDR3 runs 14 residues. From germline, CDR1 is SGHAT and CDR2 FQNNGV. Trimming left V 2 bases short and J 6 bases short, with 11 bases between. DNA of the CDR3: TGTGCCAGCAGCTTAACTGGGGTCGGTCAGCCCCAGCATTTT. Amino acid sequence: CASSLTGVGQPQHF.

The J gene is TRBJ2-5, the V gene TRBV27, with 7 bases aligning to TRBD2. This CDR3 has 13 residues. Looked up from germline, CDR1 is MNHEY and CDR2 is SMNVEV (reference sequence). V lost 2 bases, J lost 5 bases, and 2 bases stayed unmatched. The CDR3 nucleotides are TGTGCCAGCAGTTTAGCGGGAGCTGAGACCCAGTACTTC. Encoded protein: CASSLAGAETQYF.

V is TRBV19 and J is TRBJ2-7, with unresolved D. CDR1 is LNHDA and CDR2 is SQIVND in the germline V gene (reference sequence). Trimming took 3 bases from V and 1 from J, leaving 7 bases between them. The CDR3 runs 13 residues. CDR3 sequence reads: CASSIDRSYEQYF. CDR3 bases: TGTGCCAGTAGTATTGATAGATCCTACGAGCAGTACTTC.

This clone was counted once. This chain links TRBV28 with TRBJ1-2; no definite D call. V lost 3 bases, J lost 4 bases, and 12 bases lay in between. The CDR3 spans 14 residues. Germline lookup yields CDR1 MDHEN and CDR2 SYDVKM. As DNA, the CDR3 is TGTGCCAGCAGTTTTCGCGGGTCCGGCTATGGCTACACCTTC. Translated: CASSFRGSGYGYTF.

The V call is TRBV6-5, the J call TRBJ2-6; a possible D gene is TRBD1 (6 bases). CDR1 MNHEY and CDR2 SVGAGI come from the germline V gene. This CDR3 has 14 residues. V dropped 6 bases and J dropped 2 bases, with 8 bases sitting between them. In DNA, the CDR3 is TGTGCCAGCAGCGACAGGACTGGGGCCAACGTCCTGACTTTC. Residues: CASSDRTGANVLTF.

V and J are TRBV28 and TRBJ2-3; no clear D. The germline V gene has CDR1 MDHEN and CDR2 SYDVKM. This CDR3 has 13 amino acids. V was clipped by 3 bases and J by 2 bases, with 6 bases between them. CDR3 sequence: CASSLQPTDTQYF. The CDR3 nucleotides read TGTGCCAGCAGTTTGCAGCCCACAGATACGCAGTATTTT.

V is TRBV25-1 and J is TRBJ1-6; D not resolved. Germline V gene lookup returns CDR1 MGHDK and CDR2 SYGVNS. The CDR3 consists of 13 residues. V was trimmed by 6 bases and J by 6 bases, leaving 9 bases between them. The CDR3 spells CASRETGNSPLHF. For the CDR3, the DNA is TGTGCCAGCAGGGAGACGGGTAATTCACCCCTCCACTTT.

DNA for the CDR3: TGCGCCAGCAAGCTATTAGGGGCCGGGGAGCTGTTTTTT. This translates into CASKLLGAGELFF. The genes are TRBV4-3 and TRBJ2-2, with D maybe TRBD1 (5 bases). V was trimmed by 7 bases and J by 6 bases, leaving 12 bases between them. The CDR3 loop spans 13 amino acids. Germline assignment: CDR1 LGHNA and CDR2 YSLEER.

This CDR3 reads CASSLEGGQDDSYEQYF. The CDR3 nucleotides are TGCGCCAGCAGCTTGGAGGGGGGACAGGACGACTCCTACGAGCAGTACTTC. V is TRBV5-1 and J is TRBJ2-7, with TRBD1 identical over 8 bases. The CDR3 length is 17 residues. The trim removed 0 bases at V and 0 bases at J, leaving 8 bases unmatched. Germline lookup yields CDR1 SGHRS and CDR2 YFSETQ.